The next 9 T cell receptor beta chains were all read from a single sample in a study of blood T cells in healthy people across ages. For the second PCR, which ran for about 7 to 11 cycles, a sample-barcoded 5' primer and a J-beta primer mix were used. TCRdb itself ran the 5' RACE reads through MiXCR, one entry per CDR3 protein. The sample consists of about 780,000 distinct CDR3 sequences, 35% to 60% of them appearing once. The sequenced material came from blood. The receptors were gathered from a man older than 75 in good health.

The chain uses TRBV11-1 and TRBJ2-5; TRBD2 matches 7 bases. Germline CDR1 reads SGHAT; CDR2 reads FQDESV (reference sequence). The CDR3 contains 16 residues. J was trimmed by 0 bases and V by 1 base; bases with no gene match: 5. CDR3 sequence reads: CASSLGAGRYQETQYF. CDR3 nucleotide sequence: TGTGCCAGCAGCTTAGGAGCGGGAAGATACCAAGAGACCCAGTACTTC.

About this clonotype: A much more abundant neighbour one base away suggests this may be a read error. The chain combines TRBV29-1 with TRBJ2-1; 7 bases map to TRBD2. Germline V gene sequence: CDR1 SQVTM, CDR2 ANQGSEA. The CDR3 totals 12 residues. This CDR3 reads CGRGGPYNEQFF. The CDR3 DNA reads TGCGGCCGGGGAGGGCCTTACAATGAGCAGTTCTTC.

A remark on this clonotype: A much larger clone is a single base away; this may be a read error. The rearrangement joins TRBV2 to TRBJ1-2, with TRBD1 as a possible D gene (6 bases). Germline values: CDR1 SNHLY, CDR2 FYNNEI. Trimming cost V 6 bases and J 0 bases, with 14 bases left between them. CDR3 length equals 15 residues. The CDR3 is CASRKTGEANYGYTF. The CDR3 bases are TGTGCCAGCAGAAAGACAGGCGAAGCTAACTATGGCTACACCTTC.

This clonotype was seen only a few times. The V gene is TRBV4-3, the J gene TRBJ2-7; 12 bases match TRBD1. Germline-derived CDR1 and CDR2 are LGHNA and YSLEER. There are 17 residues in the CDR3. The V segment lost 3 bases and the J segment 5 bases; nucleotides outside the gene matches: 11. The CDR3 DNA is TGCGCCAGCAGCCATTTGACCGGGACAGGGGGCTTCCACGAGCAGTACTTC. As protein: CASSHLTGTGGFHEQYF.

The chain combines TRBV10-3 with TRBJ1-5; 10 bases match TRBD1. The CDR3 is 15 residues long. J lost 3 bases, V lost 4 bases, and 3 bases had no gene match. The germline V gene encodes CDR1 ENHRY and CDR2 SYGVKD. In DNA form, the CDR3 reads TGTGCCATCAGTGCCGGGACAGGGGCCAATCAGCCCCAGCATTTT. Translated: CAISAGTGANQPQHF.

J is TRBJ2-1 and V is TRBV4-2; 8 bases map to TRBD2. The germline V gene encodes CDR1 LGHNA and CDR2 YNFKEQ. With 5 bases clipped from V and 9 bases from J, the junction kept 3 bases outside the gene matches. The CDR3 runs 12 residues. In DNA form, the CDR3 reads TGTGCCAGCAGCAAAGCGGGAGTTGAGCAGTTCTTC. Residues: CASSKAGVEQFF.

The chain carries TRBV20-1 and TRBJ2-3, with 14 bases lining up with TRBD2. Trimming cost V 0 bases and J 5 bases; bases outside gene matches: 7. The germline gives CDR1 DFQATT, CDR2 SNEGSKA (reference sequence). This CDR3 has 17 residues. The chain's CDR3 is CSARDVGLAGGRDTQYF. The CDR3, as DNA: TGCAGTGCTAGAGATGTTGGACTAGCGGGGGGTCGAGATACGCAGTATTTT.

This clonotype was recorded a few times. The chain carries TRBV4-3 and TRBJ2-5, with no clear D. In germline, CDR1 is LGHNA, CDR2 YSLEER. The V end was cut by 4 bases, the J end by 3 bases, with 9 bases between. The CDR3 sequence is 13 residues long. The CDR3 loop is CASSPLVKETQYF. The DNA for the CDR3 is TGCGCCAGCAGCCCTCTCGTGAAAGAGACCCAGTACTTC.

The chain carries TRBV4-1 and TRBJ2-1; either TRBD1 or TRBD2 may fit D (5 bases each). Trimming cost V 4 bases and J 8 bases, with 15 bases left between them. Germline V gene data show CDR1 as MGHRA and CDR2 as YSYEKL. The CDR3 length is 14 residues. The CDR3 sequence: CASSLQAGGHEQFF. CDR3 coding DNA: TGCGCCAGCAGCCTACAGGCCGGAGGTCATGAGCAGTTCTTC.